This T cell receptor (beta chain) is drawn from a study of T cell changes during pregnancy in multiple sclerosis (dated by TCRdb to between 2018 and 2020). Looking at the study overall: Changes in the T cell repertoire over the course of pregnancy were examined in this study in women with multiple sclerosis.

From the cysteine up to the phenylalanine, the CDR3 has a length of 13 residues. Only the CDR3 DNA stays, 39 bases, in frame from base 1. The V end loses 0 bases and the J end loses 6 bases, and a stretch of 6 bases separates them. According to the germline V gene, CDR1 reads SGHRS and CDR2 reads YFSETQ. Of note for this clone: No antigen is known for it. No much larger clone is present one base from it, and per-base qualities are unavailable.

Library preparation was by the immunoSEQ multiplex PCR assay. Held by TCRdb, this immuneACCESS table contains in-frame sequences only and omits some clones. Under half of the omission traces to an unresolved V gene where checked; the cause of the rest is unknown. The sample contains about 100,000 clones, approximately 90% of them found a single time. 0.95% to 1.5% of the sample is in the top ten clones. This chain is built from TRBV5-1 and TRBJ2-2, with a weak D call of TRBD1 (6 bases match). The clonotype originates from a female donor with multiple sclerosis, enrolled in a pregnancy study. The material sequenced was peripheral blood, taken in the second trimester of pregnancy. The nucleotide sequence is given as TGCGCCAGCAGCTTGGAGGGGGCCGGGGAGCTGTTTTTT. Its protein product is CASSLEGAGELFF.